This TCR beta chain was captured by sequencing in a study of identical twins. General study findings and limits: Out-of-frame alpha sequences shared by twins showed excess low generation probability.

This CDR3 spans 17 amino acids. V gave up 0 bases and J gave up 3 bases; unmatched junction bases: 9. The germline gives CDR1 DFQATT, CDR2 SNEGSKA (reference sequence). TCRdb processed the 5' RACE reads anew with MiXCR; each CDR3 protein has one entry. This sample has hundreds of thousands of distinct CDR3 sequences, with roughly 24% found just once. About this clonotype: What it binds is not known.

Separately, the same data were catalogued under a study of T cells expressing NK-cell markers. That report notes: It was from sorted CD3+CD56+NKG2C+, CD3+CD56+NKG2C- and CD3+CD56-NKG2C+ T cells that TCR beta repertoires came. In roughly 6 donors, dominant CD3+CD56+NKG2C+ clones formed roughly 1.0-7.5% of CD8+ cells.

This TCR was sampled from a young woman in good health. The gene calls are TRBV20-1 and TRBJ2-3; TRBD2 matches at 10 bases. The sample taken for sequencing was CD4+ T cells sorted from blood. The CDR3 DNA reads TGCAGTGCTAGAGATCTCAGGAGCGGGGGGGCTACAGATACGCAGTATTTT. Amino acids: CSARDLRSGGATDTQYF.